This T cell receptor beta chain was documented in a study of technical replicates of blood from a few donors. Germline CDR1 reads GTSNPN; CDR2 reads SVGIG (reference sequence). V dropped 5 bases and J dropped 7; count of bases not matched to a gene: 7. CDR3 length: 13 residues. The repertoire was sequenced with immunoSEQ multiplex PCR; TCRdb's copy has only in-frame clones and lacks some. The sample gives roughly 81,000 clones, roughly 85% of which show up once; approximately 4.6% is in the top ten. The sequenced sample was PBMCs. The chain joins TRBV30 to TRBJ2-1; 8 bases map to TRBD1. The TCR originated in a human donor in good health. Some clones in this sample may be carry-over from other donors' samples. CDR3 DNA: TGTGCCTGGCAGGACAGGGCGGGAAATGAGCAGTTCTTC. As protein: CAWQDRAGNEQFF.